These 9 T cell receptor beta chains originate from one sample sequenced in a study of CD8 T cells in ankylosing spondylitis. TCRdb independently ran MiXCR on the 5' RACE reads; one entry per CDR3 protein. The sample lists more than 150,000 distinct CDR3 sequences, around a sixth occurring once. The material sequenced was blood, either unsorted or a sorted T cell fraction (not recorded which). These receptors originate from a male donor aged 10-29 years with ankylosing spondylitis or in good health (not recorded which).

J is TRBJ2-1 and V is TRBV12-3 or TRBV12-4; D is ambiguous. Trimming pared 4 bases from V and 4 bases from J, leaving 8 bases between. This CDR3 is 13 amino acids long. The CDR3 spells CASSSGHYNEQFF. In DNA form, the CDR3 reads TGTGCCAGCAGTTCAGGCCATTACAATGAGCAGTTCTTC.

This clonotype was picked up a small number of times. V and J are TRBV7-9 and TRBJ2-7, with a tentative D call TRBD2 (5 bases). Germline V gene lookup returns CDR1 SEHNR and CDR2 FQNEAQ (reference sequence). The ends were cut back, 5 bases at V and 0 bases at J, with 14 bases in the middle. The CDR3 length is 15 residues. CDR3 sequence (DNA): TGTGCCAGCAGCCAAAATAGCGCAAGCTCCTACGAGCAGTACTTC. Its protein product is CASSQNSASSYEQYF.

This clonotype was counted many times. This chain connects TRBV11-2 to TRBJ2-1; 7 positions match TRBD2. V lost 3 bases, J lost 1 base, and 3 bases stayed unmatched. CDR1 SGHAT and CDR2 FQNNGV come from the germline V gene. The length of the CDR3 is 15 residues. DNA for the CDR3: TGTGCCAGCAGCTTCCCCGGGAGGTCCTACAATGAGCAGTTCTTC. Protein product: CASSFPGRSYNEQFF.

This clonotype was recorded at least ten times. CDR3 in amino acids: CASTPTDRGLTEAFF. CDR3 nucleotides: TGTGCCAGCACTCCAACTGACAGGGGGCTCACTGAAGCTTTCTTT. V usage is TRBV27 and J usage is TRBJ1-1, with 10 positions matching TRBD1. The V and J ends lost 7 bases and 4 bases, in that order; junction bases with no gene match: 9. Germline CDR1 reads MNHEY; CDR2 reads SMNVEV (reference sequence). The CDR3 spans 15 residues.

There are many counts of this clonotype. J is TRBJ2-1 and V is TRBV19, with D unresolved. CDR1 and CDR2 (germline): LNHDA, SQIVND (reference sequence). There are 14 residues in the CDR3. V lost 5 bases, J lost 5 bases, and 13 bases lay in between. DNA for the CDR3: TGTGCCAGTAGTCCTCCCGGTATCAACAATGAGCAGTTCTTC. As protein: CASSPPGINNEQFF.

The sample holds many counts of this clonotype. The CDR3 region has the DNA TGTGCCAGCAGGTCCCGGGACAGTCTAAAACGACTGTTTTTT. It yields the protein CASRSRDSLKRLFF. This chain joins TRBV6-5 and TRBJ1-4; 7 bases match TRBD1. The CDR3 runs to 14 residues. J lost 13 bases, V lost 6 bases, and 14 bases had no gene match. CDR1 and CDR2 (germline): MNHEY, SVGAGI.

This clonotype came up many times. This chain's CDR3 is CASKTKMTVFLPQHF. The CDR3 nucleotides read TGTGCCAGCAAAACTAAAATGACAGTCTTTTTGCCCCAGCATTTT. This sequence joins TRBV27 and TRBJ1-5; a weak D match, TRBD1 (5 bases). V gave up 7 bases and J gave up 9 bases, with 22 bases separating them. Per the germline V gene, CDR1 is MNHEY and CDR2 is SMNVEV (reference sequence). The length of the CDR3 is 15 residues.

The table lists this clonotype with many counts. The CDR3 coding sequence is TGCGCCAGCAGCTCTGGGCGGAGCGGGAGAGGAGATGAGCAGTTCTTC. The encoded protein is CASSSGRSGRGDEQFF. The rearrangement uses TRBV5-1 and TRBJ2-1, with TRBD2 matching over 8 bases. Trimming cost V 3 bases and J 8 bases; bases outside gene matches: 13. CDR3 length equals 16 residues. The V gene's germline CDR1 is SGHRS and CDR2 YFSETQ.

This clonotype was observed many times. The V call is TRBV6-5, the J call TRBJ2-7, with D tentatively TRBD2 (5 bases). The germline V gene encodes CDR1 MNHEY and CDR2 SVGAGI. The CDR3 has 15 residues. Trimming pared 5 bases from V and 0 bases from J, leaving 14 bases between. The DNA of the CDR3 is TGTGCCAGCAGTACTGCCGGAGGAAGCTCCTACGAGCAGTACTTC. Translated, it gives CASSTAGGSSYEQYF.